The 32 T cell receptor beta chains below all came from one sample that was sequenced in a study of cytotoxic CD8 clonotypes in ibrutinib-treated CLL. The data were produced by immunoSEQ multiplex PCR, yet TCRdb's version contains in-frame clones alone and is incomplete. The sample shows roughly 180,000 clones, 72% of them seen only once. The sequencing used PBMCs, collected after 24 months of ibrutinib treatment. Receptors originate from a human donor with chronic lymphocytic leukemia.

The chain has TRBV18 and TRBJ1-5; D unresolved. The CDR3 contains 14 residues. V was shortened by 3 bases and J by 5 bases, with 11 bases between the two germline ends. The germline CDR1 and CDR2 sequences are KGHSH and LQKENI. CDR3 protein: CASSPSTLDQPQHF. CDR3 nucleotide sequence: TGTGCCAGCTCACCGTCTACCTTGGATCAGCCCCAGCATTTT.

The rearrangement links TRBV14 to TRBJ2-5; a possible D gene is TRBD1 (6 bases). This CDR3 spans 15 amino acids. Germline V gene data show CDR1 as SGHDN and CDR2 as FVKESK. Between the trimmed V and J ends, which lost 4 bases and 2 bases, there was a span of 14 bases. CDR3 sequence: CASSRGQSFQETQYF. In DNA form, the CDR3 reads TGTGCCAGCAGCCGAGGACAGTCATTTCAAGAGACCCAGTACTTC. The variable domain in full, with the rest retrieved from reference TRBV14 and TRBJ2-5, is EAGVTQFPSHSVIEKGQTVTLRCDPISGHDNLYWYRRVMGKEIKFLLHFVKESKQDESGMPNNRFLAERTGGTYSTLKVQPAELEDSGVYFCASSRGQSFQETQYFGPGTRLLVL.

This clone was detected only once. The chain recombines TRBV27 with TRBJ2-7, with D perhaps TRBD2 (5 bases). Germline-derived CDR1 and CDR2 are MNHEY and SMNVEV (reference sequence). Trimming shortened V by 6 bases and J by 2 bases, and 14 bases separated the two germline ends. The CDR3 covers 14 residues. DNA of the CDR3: TGTGCCAGCAGCCTGACGGGGAGCGCCTACGAGCAGTACTTC. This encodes CASSLTGSAYEQYF.

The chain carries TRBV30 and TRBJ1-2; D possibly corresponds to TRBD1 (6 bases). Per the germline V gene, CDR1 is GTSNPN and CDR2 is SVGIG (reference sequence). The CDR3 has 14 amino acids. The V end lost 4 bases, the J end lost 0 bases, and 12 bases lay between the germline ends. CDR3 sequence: CAWIPGGANYGYTF. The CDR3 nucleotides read TGTGCCTGGATCCCGGGGGGCGCTAACTATGGCTACACCTTC.

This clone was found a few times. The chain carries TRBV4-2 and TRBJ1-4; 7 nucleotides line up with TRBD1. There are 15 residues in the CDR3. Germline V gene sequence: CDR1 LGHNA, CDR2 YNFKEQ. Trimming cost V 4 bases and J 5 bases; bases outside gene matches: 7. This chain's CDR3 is CASSLGGQRNEKLFF. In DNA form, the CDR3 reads TGTGCCAGCAGCCTAGGGGGACAGCGGAATGAAAAACTGTTTTTT.

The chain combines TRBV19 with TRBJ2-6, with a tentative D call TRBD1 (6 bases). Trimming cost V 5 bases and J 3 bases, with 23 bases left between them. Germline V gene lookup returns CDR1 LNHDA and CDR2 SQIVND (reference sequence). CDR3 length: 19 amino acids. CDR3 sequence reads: CASSPFGQHWTVGANVLTF. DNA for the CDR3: TGTGCCAGTAGTCCTTTTGGACAGCACTGGACCGTTGGGGCCAACGTCCTGACTTTC.

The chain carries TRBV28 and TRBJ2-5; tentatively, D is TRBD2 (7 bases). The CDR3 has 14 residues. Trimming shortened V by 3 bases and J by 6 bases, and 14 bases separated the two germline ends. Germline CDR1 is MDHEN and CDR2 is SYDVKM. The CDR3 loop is CASSFQGGVKTQYF. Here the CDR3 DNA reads TGTGCCAGCAGTTTTCAAGGGGGGGTAAAGACCCAGTACTTC.

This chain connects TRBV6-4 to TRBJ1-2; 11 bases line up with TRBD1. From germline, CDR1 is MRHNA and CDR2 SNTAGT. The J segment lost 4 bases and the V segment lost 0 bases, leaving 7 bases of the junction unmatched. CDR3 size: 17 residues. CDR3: CASSDSGQGDLTYGYTF. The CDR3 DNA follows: TGTGCCAGCAGTGACTCGGGACAGGGGGATCTTACCTATGGCTACACCTTC.

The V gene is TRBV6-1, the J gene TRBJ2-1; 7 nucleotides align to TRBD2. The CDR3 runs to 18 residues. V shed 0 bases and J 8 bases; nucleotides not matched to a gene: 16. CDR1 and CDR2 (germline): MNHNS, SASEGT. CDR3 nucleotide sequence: TGTGCCAGCAGTGAAGCGCCTTTCGTTGCGGGAGCATCGTATGAGCAGTTCTTC. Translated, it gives CASSEAPFVAGASYEQFF.

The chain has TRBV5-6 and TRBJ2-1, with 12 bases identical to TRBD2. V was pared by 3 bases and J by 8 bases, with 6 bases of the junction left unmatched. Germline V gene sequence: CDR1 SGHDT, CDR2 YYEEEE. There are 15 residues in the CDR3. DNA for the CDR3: TGTGCCAGCAGCTCGCTGACTAGCGGGGGCGATGAGCAGTTCTTC. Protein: CASSSLTSGGDEQFF. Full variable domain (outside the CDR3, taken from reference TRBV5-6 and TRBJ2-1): DAGVTQSPTHLIKTRGQQVTLRCSPKSGHDTVSWYQQALGQGPQFIFQYYEEEERQRGNFPDRFSGHQFPNYSSELNVNALLLGDSALYLCASSSLTSGGDEQFFGPGTRLTVL.

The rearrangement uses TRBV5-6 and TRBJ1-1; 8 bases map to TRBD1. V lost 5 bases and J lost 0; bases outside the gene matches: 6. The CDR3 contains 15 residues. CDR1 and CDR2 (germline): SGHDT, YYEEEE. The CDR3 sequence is CASRAGTGMNTEAFF. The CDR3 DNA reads TGTGCCAGCAGGGCCGGGACAGGAATGAACACTGAAGCTTTCTTT. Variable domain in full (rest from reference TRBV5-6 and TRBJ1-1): DAGVTQSPTHLIKTRGQQVTLRCSPKSGHDTVSWYQQALGQGPQFIFQYYEEEERQRGNFPDRFSGHQFPNYSSELNVNALLLGDSALYLCASRAGTGMNTEAFFGQGTRLTVV.

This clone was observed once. The CDR3 DNA sequence: TGTGCCACCAGCAGGGTACTGCGCTCCTACAATGAGCAGTTCTTC. The encoded protein is CATSRVLRSYNEQFF. V gene TRBV15 combines with J gene TRBJ2-1; D unclear. The CDR3 covers 15 residues. The V end lost 3 bases, the J end lost 0 bases, and 9 bases lay between the germline ends. The V gene's germline CDR1 is LNHNV and CDR2 YYDKDF (reference sequence). Full variable domain (remainder filled in from reference TRBV15 and TRBJ2-1): DAMVIQNPRYQVTQFGKPVTLSCSQTLNHNVMYWYQQKSSQAPKLLFHYYDKDFNNEADTPDNFQSRRPNTSFCFLDIRSPGLGDTAMYLCATSRVLRSYNEQFFGPGTRLTVL.

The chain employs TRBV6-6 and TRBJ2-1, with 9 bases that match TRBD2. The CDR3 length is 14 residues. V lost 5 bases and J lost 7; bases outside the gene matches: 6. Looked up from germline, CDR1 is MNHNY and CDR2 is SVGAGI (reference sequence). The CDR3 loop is CASSVSGSGNEQFF. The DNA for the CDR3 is TGTGCCAGCAGTGTTAGCGGGAGTGGTAATGAGCAGTTCTTC.

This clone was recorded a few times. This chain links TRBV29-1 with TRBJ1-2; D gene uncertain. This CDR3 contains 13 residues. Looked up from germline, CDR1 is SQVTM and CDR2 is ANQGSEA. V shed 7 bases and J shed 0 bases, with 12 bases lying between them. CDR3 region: CSGTQSSNYGYTF. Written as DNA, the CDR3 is TGCAGCGGTACCCAGAGTTCTAACTATGGCTACACCTTC.

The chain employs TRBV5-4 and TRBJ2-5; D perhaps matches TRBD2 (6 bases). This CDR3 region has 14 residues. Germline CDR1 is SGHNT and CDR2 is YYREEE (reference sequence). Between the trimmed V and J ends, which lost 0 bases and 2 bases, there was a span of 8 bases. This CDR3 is CASSLEGLQETQYF. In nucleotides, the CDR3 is TGTGCCAGCAGCTTGGAGGGACTGCAAGAGACCCAGTACTTC.

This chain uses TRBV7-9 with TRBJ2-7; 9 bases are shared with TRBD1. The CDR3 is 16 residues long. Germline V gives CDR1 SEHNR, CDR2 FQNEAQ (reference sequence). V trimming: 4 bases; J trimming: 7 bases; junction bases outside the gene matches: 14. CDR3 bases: TGTGCCAGCAGCTCCCCCCGGGACAGGGTCCCTAGAGAGCAGTACTTC. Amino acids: CASSSPRDRVPREQYF.

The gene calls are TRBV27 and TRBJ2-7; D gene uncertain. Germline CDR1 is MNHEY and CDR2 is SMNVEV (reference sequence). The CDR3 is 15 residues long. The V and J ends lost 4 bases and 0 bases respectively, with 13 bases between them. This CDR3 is CASSYGTASSYEQYF. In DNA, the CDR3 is TGTGCCAGCAGTTATGGCACGGCAAGCTCCTACGAGCAGTACTTC.

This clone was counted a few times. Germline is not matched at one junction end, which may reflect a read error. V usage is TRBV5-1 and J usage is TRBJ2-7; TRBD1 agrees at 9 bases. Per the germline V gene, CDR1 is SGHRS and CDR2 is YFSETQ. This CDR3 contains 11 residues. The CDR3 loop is CASSLGQGVHF. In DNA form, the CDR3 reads TGCGCCAGCAGCTTGGGACAGGGGGTGCACTTC.

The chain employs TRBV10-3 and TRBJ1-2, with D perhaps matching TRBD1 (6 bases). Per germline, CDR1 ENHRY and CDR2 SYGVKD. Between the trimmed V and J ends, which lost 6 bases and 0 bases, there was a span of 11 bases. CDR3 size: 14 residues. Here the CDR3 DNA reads TGTGCCATCAGAGGGGACAAAGCTAACTATGGCTACACCTTC. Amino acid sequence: CAIRGDKANYGYTF.

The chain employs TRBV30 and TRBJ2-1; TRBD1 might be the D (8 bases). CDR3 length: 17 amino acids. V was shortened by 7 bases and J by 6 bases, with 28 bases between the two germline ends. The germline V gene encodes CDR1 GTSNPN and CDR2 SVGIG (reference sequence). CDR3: CASFGASGKTGGNEQFF. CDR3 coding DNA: TGTGCCTCCTTTGGGGCTAGCGGCAAAACAGGGGGCAATGAGCAGTTCTTC.

The CDR3 DNA reads as TGCGCCAGCAGCGTCCCGGGACAGGGAACAGTTAATGAAAAACTGTTTTTT. Encoded protein: CASSVPGQGTVNEKLFF. The chain links TRBV5-1 to TRBJ1-4; TRBD1 matches at 9 bases. Germline CDR1 SGHRS, CDR2 YFSETQ. Unmatched junction bases numbered 11, after V lost 4 bases and J lost 4 bases. This CDR3 has 17 amino acids.

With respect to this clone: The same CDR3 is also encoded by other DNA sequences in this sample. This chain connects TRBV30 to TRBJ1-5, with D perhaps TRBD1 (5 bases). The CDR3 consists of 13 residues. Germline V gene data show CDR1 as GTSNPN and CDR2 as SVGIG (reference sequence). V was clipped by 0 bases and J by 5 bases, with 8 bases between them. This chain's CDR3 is CAWSVRGDQPQHF. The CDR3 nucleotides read TGTGCCTGGAGTGTTAGAGGGGATCAGCCCCAGCATTTT.

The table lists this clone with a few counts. The CDR3 spells CSVRKAGVEQYF. As DNA, the CDR3 is TGCAGCGTAAGAAAAGCGGGAGTCGAGCAGTACTTC. The J gene is TRBJ2-7, the V gene TRBV29-1; TRBD2 matches 8 bases. J gave up 6 bases and V 6 bases, and 7 bases lay outside the gene matches. Per the germline V gene, CDR1 is SQVTM and CDR2 is ANQGSEA. The CDR3 is 12 amino acids.

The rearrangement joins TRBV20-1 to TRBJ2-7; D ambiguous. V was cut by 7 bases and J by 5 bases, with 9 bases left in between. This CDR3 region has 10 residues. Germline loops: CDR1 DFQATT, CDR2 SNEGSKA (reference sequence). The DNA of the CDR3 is TGCAGTGGGCAGACGGACGAGCAGTACTTC. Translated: CSGQTDEQYF.

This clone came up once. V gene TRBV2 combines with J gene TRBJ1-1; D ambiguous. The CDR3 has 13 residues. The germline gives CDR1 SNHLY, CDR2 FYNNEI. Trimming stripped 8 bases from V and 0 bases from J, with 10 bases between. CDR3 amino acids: CASVYTMNTEAFF. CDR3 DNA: TGTGCCAGCGTCTACACAATGAACACTGAAGCTTTCTTT.

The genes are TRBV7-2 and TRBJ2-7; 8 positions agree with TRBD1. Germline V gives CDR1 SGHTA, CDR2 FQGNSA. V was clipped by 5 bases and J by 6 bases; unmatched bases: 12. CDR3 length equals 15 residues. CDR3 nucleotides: TGTGCCAGCAGCCGACAAGAAGGGACAGGATCCGAGCAGTACTTC. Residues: CASSRQEGTGSEQYF. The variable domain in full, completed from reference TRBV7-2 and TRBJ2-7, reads GAGVSQSPSNKVTEKGKDVELRCDPISGHTALYWYRQSLGQGLEFLIYFQGNSAPDKSGLPSDRFSAERTGGSVSTLTIQRTQQEDSAVYLCASSRQEGTGSEQYFGPGTRLTVT.

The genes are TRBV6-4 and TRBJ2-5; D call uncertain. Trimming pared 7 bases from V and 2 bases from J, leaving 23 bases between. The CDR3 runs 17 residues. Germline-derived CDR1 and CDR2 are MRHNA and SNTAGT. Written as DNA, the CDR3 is TGTGCCAGCAAATCCCCATTGGATGGCGGATTACAAGAGACCCAGTACTTC. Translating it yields CASKSPLDGGLQETQYF.

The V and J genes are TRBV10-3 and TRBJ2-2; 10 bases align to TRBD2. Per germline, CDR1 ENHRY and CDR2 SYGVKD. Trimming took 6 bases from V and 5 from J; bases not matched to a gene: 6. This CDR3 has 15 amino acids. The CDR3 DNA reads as TGTGCCATCAGGACACTAGCGGGGAAAACCGGGGAGCTGTTTTTT. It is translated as CAIRTLAGKTGELFF.

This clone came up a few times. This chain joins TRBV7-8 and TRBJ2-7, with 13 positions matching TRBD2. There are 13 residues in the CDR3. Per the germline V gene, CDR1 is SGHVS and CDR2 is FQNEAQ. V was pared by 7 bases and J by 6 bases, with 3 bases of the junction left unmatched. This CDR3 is CASTRLAGGEQYF. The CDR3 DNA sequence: TGTGCCAGCACCCGACTAGCGGGAGGCGAGCAGTACTTC. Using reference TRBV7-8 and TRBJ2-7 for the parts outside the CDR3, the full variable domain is GAGVSQSPRYKVAKRGQDVALRCDPISGHVSLFWYQQALGQGPEFLTYFQNEAQLDKSGLPSDRFFAERPEGSVSTLKIQRTQQEDSAVYLCASTRLAGGEQYFGPGTRLTVT.

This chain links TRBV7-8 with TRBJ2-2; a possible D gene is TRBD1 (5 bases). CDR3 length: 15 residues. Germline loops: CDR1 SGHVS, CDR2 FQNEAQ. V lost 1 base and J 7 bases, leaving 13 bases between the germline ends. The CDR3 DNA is TGTGCCAGCAGCTTAGGTCGTGTCCAGGGCGGGGAGCTGTTTTTT. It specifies CASSLGRVQGGELFF.

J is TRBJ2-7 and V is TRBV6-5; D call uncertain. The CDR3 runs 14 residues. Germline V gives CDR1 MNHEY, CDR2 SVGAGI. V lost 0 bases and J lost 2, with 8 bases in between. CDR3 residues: CASSYSGGTYEQYF. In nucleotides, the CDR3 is TGTGCCAGCAGTTACTCAGGCGGAACCTACGAGCAGTACTTC.

CDR3 in DNA: TGTGCCAGCAGCTTAGGACCGTCTGGAAACACCATATATTTT. This sequence encodes CASSLGPSGNTIYF. This chain uses TRBV7-6 with TRBJ1-3, with unresolved D. The V and J ends lost 1 base and 1 base respectively, with 5 bases between them. The CDR3 totals 14 residues. Germline CDR1 SGHVS, CDR2 FNYEAQ.